The next 4 T cell receptor beta chains were all read from a single sample in a study of graft-versus-host responses after intestinal transplantation. The assay was immunoSEQ multiplex PCR, and TCRdb's table has in-frame clones only and misses some. The sample has roughly 46,000 clones; roughly 91% are singletons. This specimen consisted of PBMCs, obtained around 790 days after a first intestinal transplant, on the day of a second. These receptors came from a human patient who received an intestinal transplant, so some T cells may come from the graft donor.

The CDR3 loop reads CASSPNNEQFF. In DNA form, the CDR3 reads TGTGCCAGCAGTCCCAACAATGAGCAGTTCTTC. V usage is TRBV28 and J usage is TRBJ2-1; the D is unclear. Germline lookup yields CDR1 MDHEN and CDR2 SYDVKM. The CDR3 covers 11 residues. V shed 5 bases and J shed 5 bases, with 4 bases lying between them.

The chain carries TRBV6-1 and TRBJ2-7, with a weak D call TRBD1 (6 bases). Germline V gene data show CDR1 as MNHNS and CDR2 as SASEGT. CDR3 length: 13 amino acids. The V gene lost 7 bases and the J gene lost 3 bases, with 13 bases spanning the gap. Written as DNA, the CDR3 is TGTGCCAGCACCCGGACAGAGCTCTACGAGCAGTACTTC. Translation gives CASTRTELYEQYF.

This sequence joins TRBV7-9 and TRBJ2-5; TRBD2 matches at 12 bases. The CDR3 length is 16 residues. The ends lost 4 bases at V and 1 base at J; junction bases unmatched: 4. The V gene's germline CDR1 is SEHNR and CDR2 FQNEAQ (reference sequence). Here the CDR3 reads CASSYRTSGTQETQYF. CDR3 sequence (DNA): TGTGCCAGCAGCTATCGGACTAGCGGGACCCAAGAGACCCAGTACTTC.

This CDR3 reads CARGSPQKPRQKGETQYF. Written as DNA, the CDR3 is TGTGCCCGGGGGAGCCCCCAAAAGCCTAGACAAAAAGGGGAGACCCAGTACTTC. The chain carries TRBV21-1 and TRBJ2-5; TRBD2, the D gene given by the table, was not confirmed from the DNA. TRBV21-1 is an annotated pseudogene. There are 18 residues in the CDR3.